Below, 25 T cell receptor beta chains from the same sample are listed, as sequenced in a study of a mutant IDH1 vaccine in newly diagnosed glioma. The antigens of these receptors remain unknown. Time point: week 35, safety follow-up. Vaccination comprised doses that each held 300 ug of mutant IDH1 20-mer peptide, plus topical imiquimod. The table came from immunoSEQ multiplex PCR; TCRdb's copy has only in-frame clones and leaves some out. This table holds 55,000 to 65,000 clones, around four fifths found once. The specimen comprised PBMCs, sampled from a glioma patient whose treatment included an IDH1 peptide vaccine. These receptors were collected from a man younger than 45 with glioma.

This chain links TRBV28 with TRBJ1-5; D ambiguous. V lost 6 bases and J lost 0, with 9 bases in between. The CDR3 length is 14 residues. The germline V gene has CDR1 MDHEN and CDR2 SYDVKM. The CDR3 DNA is TGTGCCAGCAGCTCCCCAAATAGCAATCAGCCCCAGCATTTT. This codes for CASSSPNSNQPQHF. The complete variable domain, with remaining parts taken from reference TRBV28 and TRBJ1-5, reads DVKVTQSSRYLVKRTGEKVFLECVQDMDHENMFWYRQDPGLGLRLIYFSYDVKMKEKGDIPEGYSVSREKKERFSLILESASTNQTSMYLCASSSPNSNQPQHFGDGTRLSIL.

V usage is TRBV2 and J usage is TRBJ2-7; 11 nucleotides line up with TRBD1. This CDR3 comprises 14 residues. V lost 3 bases to trimming and J lost 3 bases; unmatched junction nucleotides: 1. In germline, CDR1 is SNHLY, CDR2 FYNNEI. The CDR3 spells CASSEGQGVYEQYF. For the CDR3, the DNA is TGTGCCAGCAGTGAGGGACAGGGGGTCTACGAGCAGTACTTC.

V usage is TRBV4-2 and J usage is TRBJ2-1; tentative D call: TRBD2 (6 bases). V was shortened by 4 bases and J by 5 bases, with 18 bases between the two germline ends. This CDR3 has 16 amino acids. Germline CDR1 reads LGHNA; CDR2 reads YNFKEQ. Written as DNA, the CDR3 is TGTGCCAGCAGCCTCGGGGGAACGGGGATAAACAATGAGCAGTTCTTC. Translated: CASSLGGTGINNEQFF.

A remark on this clone: A read error is possible here, since a much larger clone lies one base away. The chain carries TRBV4-2 and TRBJ2-2; 8 bases match TRBD2. Trimming took 0 bases from V and 2 from J; bases not matched to a gene: 8. The CDR3 contains 18 residues. CDR1 is LGHNA and CDR2 is YNFKEQ in the germline V gene. The CDR3, as DNA: TGTGCCAGCAGCCAAGATGGGACGGGGGGGCCTAACACCGGGGAGCTGTTTTTT. As protein: CASSQDGTGGPNTGELFF.

V and J are TRBV10-2 and TRBJ2-5; TRBD1 might be the D (6 bases). Germline CDR1 WSHSY, CDR2 SAAADI. Trimming removed 5 bases at V and 5 bases at J, with 21 bases between. The CDR3 contains 16 residues. The CDR3 DNA reads TGCGCCAGCAGTCCACGACGATTGACAGGAGACGAGACCCAGTACTTC. It codes for CASSPRRLTGDETQYF.

In its sample, this clone was seen once. V and J are TRBV5-1 and TRBJ2-1; the match to TRBD1 covers 7 bases. Germline V gives CDR1 SGHRS, CDR2 YFSETQ. The CDR3 runs to 15 residues. V lost 0 bases and J lost 2; bases outside the gene matches: 2. The chain's CDR3 is CASSLETGPYNEQFF. CDR3 nucleotides: TGCGCCAGCAGCTTGGAGACAGGGCCCTACAATGAGCAGTTCTTC.

The chain couples TRBV29-1 to TRBJ1-2, with a weak D call TRBD1 (6 bases). This CDR3 spans 12 amino acids. Germline V gene sequence: CDR1 SQVTM, CDR2 ANQGSEA. The V gene lost 7 bases and the J gene lost 7 bases, with 16 bases spanning the gap. The CDR3 nucleotides read TGCAGCGGGGGGGTACAGGGATCTGGCTACACCTTC. This encodes CSGGVQGSGYTF. Variable domain in full (rest from reference TRBV29-1 and TRBJ1-2): SAVISQKPSRDICQRGTSLTIQCQVDSQVTMMFWYRQQPGQSLTLIATANQGSEATYESGFVIDKFPISRPNLTFSTLTVSNMSPEDSSIYLCSGGVQGSGYTFGSGTRLTVV.

The genes are TRBV9 and TRBJ2-2, with 9 bases aligning to TRBD1. From germline, CDR1 is SGDLS and CDR2 YYNGEE. V gave up 4 bases and J gave up 7 bases; unmatched junction bases: 11. The CDR3 runs to 16 residues. The DNA of the CDR3 is TGTGCCAGCAGCAAAGGTCCCGGGACAGGGAACGGGGAGCTGTTTTTT. This sequence encodes CASSKGPGTGNGELFF.

The chain couples TRBV19 to TRBJ1-5; 9 bases are a match to TRBD1. The CDR3 runs 18 residues. Germline CDR1 and CDR2: LNHDA and SQIVND (reference sequence). The V segment lost 5 bases and the J segment 6 bases; nucleotides outside the gene matches: 17. DNA for the CDR3: TGTGCCAGTAGTTATGAACCGGGACAGGGTATCGGTTTTCAGCCCCAGCATTTT. Translating it yields CASSYEPGQGIGFQPQHF.

This rearrangement joins TRBV5-1 to TRBJ1-6, with TRBD1 as a possible D gene (5 bases). Germline CDR1 and CDR2: SGHRS and YFSETQ. V was shortened by 0 bases and J by 7 bases, with 8 bases between the two germline ends. CDR3 length: 14 residues. In DNA, the CDR3 is TGCGCCAGCAGCTTGGGCAGGGAAAATTCACCCCTCCACTTT. Protein sequence: CASSLGRENSPLHF.

This chain connects TRBV5-6 to TRBJ1-1; tentative D call: TRBD1 (5 bases). Trimming stripped 2 bases from V and 7 bases from J, with 18 bases between. In germline, CDR1 is SGHDT, CDR2 YYEEEE. The CDR3 spans 15 residues. Written as DNA, the CDR3 is TGTGCCAGCAGCTTCCTTCGGGGACTAGCAAATGAAGCTTTCTTT. The encoded protein is CASSFLRGLANEAFF. Combining the CDR3 with reference TRBV5-6 and TRBJ1-1 gives the whole variable domain DAGVTQSPTHLIKTRGQQVTLRCSPKSGHDTVSWYQQALGQGPQFIFQYYEEEERQRGNFPDRFSGHQFPNYSSELNVNALLLGDSALYLCASSFLRGLANEAFFGQGTRLTVV.

A note on this clone: One end of the junction does not line up with germline, which may come from a read error. The chain has TRBV4-2 and TRBJ2-1, with D uncertain. Germline assignment: CDR1 LGHNA and CDR2 YNFKEQ. The CDR3 extends over 10 amino acids. The CDR3 coding sequence is TGTGCCAGCAGCCAAGGTAGAGGACTCTTC. Translation gives CASSQGRGLF.

This rearrangement joins TRBV9 to TRBJ2-7, with 7 bases identical to TRBD1. The CDR3 has 14 residues. CDR1 and CDR2 (germline): SGDLS, YYNGEE. With 0 bases clipped from V and 2 bases from J, the junction kept 2 bases outside the gene matches. The CDR3 loop is CASSVGTGPYEQYF. As DNA, the CDR3 is TGTGCCAGCAGCGTAGGGACAGGCCCCTACGAGCAGTACTTC.

CDR3 in amino acids: CASSQAPLRQLYNEQFF. Here the CDR3 DNA reads TGCGCCAGCAGCCAAGCCCCCCTCCGACAGCTATACAATGAGCAGTTCTTC. This chain joins TRBV4-1 and TRBJ2-1; the D gene is possibly TRBD1 (5 bases). V lost 1 base and J 4 bases, leaving 17 bases between the germline ends. The CDR3 spans 17 residues. From germline, CDR1 is MGHRA and CDR2 YSYEKL.

This clone was detected only a few times. The chain couples TRBV7-2 to TRBJ2-7, with 7 bases that match TRBD2. This CDR3 is built from 16 residues. V lost 1 base and J lost 0; bases outside the gene matches: 6. In germline, CDR1 is SGHTA, CDR2 FQGNSA. CDR3 in amino acids: CASSLGVGGFSYEQYF. For the CDR3, the DNA is TGTGCCAGCAGCTTAGGCGTGGGGGGGTTCTCCTACGAGCAGTACTTC.

J is TRBJ1-4 and V is TRBV5-1; D is perhaps TRBD1 (6 bases). The germline V gene has CDR1 SGHRS and CDR2 YFSETQ. V was pared by 5 bases and J by 5 bases, with 10 bases between. CDR3 length equals 13 residues. The CDR3 sequence: CASRQGLNEKLFF. The CDR3 DNA reads as TGCGCCAGCAGACAGGGCTTGAATGAAAAACTGTTTTTT.

The chain combines TRBV2 with TRBJ2-5; 7 bases agree with TRBD1. The DNA end is a closer match to TRBJ2-7, so the J assignment may be wrong. CDR1 is SNHLY, CDR2 FYNNEI, per germline. The length of the CDR3 is 14 residues. The CDR3 region is CASSERDREYEQYF. CDR3 coding DNA: TGTGCCAGCAGTGAACGGGACAGAGAATACGAGCAGTACTTC.

CDR3 sequence reads: CASSLRGTPSYEQYF. The CDR3 nucleotides are TGTGCCAGCAGCTTGAGGGGTACACCATCCTACGAGCAGTACTTC. The chain employs TRBV7-2 and TRBJ2-7, with D perhaps assigned TRBD1 or TRBD2 (5 bases each). Germline values: CDR1 SGHTA, CDR2 FQGNSA. The CDR3 is 15 residues long. With 3 bases removed from V and 1 base from J, the gap between germline ends came to 13 bases.

This chain connects TRBV7-9 to TRBJ1-2; the D is unclear. This CDR3 comprises 16 residues. The germline V gene has CDR1 SEHNR and CDR2 FQNEAQ (reference sequence). Trimming removed 0 bases at V and 2 bases at J, with 13 bases between. CDR3 DNA: TGTGCCAGCAGCTTAGCTTTTCCCCCGGGAAACTATGGCTACACCTTC. Its translation: CASSLAFPPGNYGYTF.

This clone was picked up a small number of times. This chain joins TRBV7-9 and TRBJ1-5; TRBD1 is a possible D gene (5 bases). V lost 5 bases to trimming and J lost 0 bases, with 11 bases between them. Germline V lookup: CDR1 SEHNR, CDR2 FQNEAQ (reference sequence). CDR3 length: 15 residues. The DNA of the CDR3 is TGTGCCAGCAGCCTGGGACGGAGTAGCAATCAGCCCCAGCATTTT. Its translation is CASSLGRSSNQPQHF.

The chain carries TRBV7-8 and TRBJ2-5; D remains ambiguous. Trimming removed 5 bases from V and 2 bases from J, with 3 bases in between. The germline V gene has CDR1 SGHVS and CDR2 FQNEAQ. The CDR3 loop spans 11 amino acids. The CDR3, as DNA: TGTGCCAGCAGCCAACAAGAGACCCAGTACTTC. It is translated as CASSQQETQYF.

The rearrangement uses TRBV13 and TRBJ2-3; D possibly corresponds to TRBD1 (5 bases). Germline V gene lookup returns CDR1 PRHDT and CDR2 FYEKMQ (reference sequence). Trimming removed 4 bases at V and 5 bases at J, with 19 bases between. The CDR3 covers 16 residues. CDR3 sequence reads: CASSSRSWGQGDTQYF. In nucleotides, the CDR3 is TGTGCCAGCAGCTCACGCTCGTGGGGCCAGGGAGATACGCAGTATTTT.

This chain links TRBV14 with TRBJ2-5; D remains ambiguous. CDR1 is SGHDN and CDR2 is FVKESK in the germline V gene. The CDR3 is made up of 14 amino acids. Trimming took 3 bases from V and 2 from J, leaving 10 bases between them. The CDR3: CASSHKNSQETQYF. The DNA for the CDR3 is TGTGCCAGCAGCCATAAAAACAGTCAAGAGACCCAGTACTTC. Combining the CDR3 with reference TRBV14 and TRBJ2-5 gives the whole variable domain EAGVTQFPSHSVIEKGQTVTLRCDPISGHDNLYWYRRVMGKEIKFLLHFVKESKQDESGMPNNRFLAERTGGTYSTLKVQPAELEDSGVYFCASSHKNSQETQYFGPGTRLLVL.

This clone was seen more than once but under ten times. An end of the junction does not agree with germline; a read error may underlie this. V gene TRBV30 combines with J gene TRBJ1-1; 7 positions agree with TRBD1. The CDR3 extends over 13 amino acids. Per the germline V gene, CDR1 is GTSNPN and CDR2 is SVGIG (reference sequence). The CDR3 bases are TGTGCCTGGAGCCCAGGGGGAAACATTGAAGCTTTCTTT. This gives the protein CAWSPGGNIEAFF.

In its sample, this clone was seen once. V is TRBV29-1 and J is TRBJ1-6; D is perhaps TRBD1 (5 bases). Trimming stripped 4 bases from V and 7 bases from J, with 11 bases between. The CDR3 contains 13 residues. Germline CDR1 SQVTM, CDR2 ANQGSEA. CDR3 nucleotides: TGCAGCGTTGCTTCAGGGCTGAATTCACCCCTCCACTTT. Protein: CSVASGLNSPLHF.